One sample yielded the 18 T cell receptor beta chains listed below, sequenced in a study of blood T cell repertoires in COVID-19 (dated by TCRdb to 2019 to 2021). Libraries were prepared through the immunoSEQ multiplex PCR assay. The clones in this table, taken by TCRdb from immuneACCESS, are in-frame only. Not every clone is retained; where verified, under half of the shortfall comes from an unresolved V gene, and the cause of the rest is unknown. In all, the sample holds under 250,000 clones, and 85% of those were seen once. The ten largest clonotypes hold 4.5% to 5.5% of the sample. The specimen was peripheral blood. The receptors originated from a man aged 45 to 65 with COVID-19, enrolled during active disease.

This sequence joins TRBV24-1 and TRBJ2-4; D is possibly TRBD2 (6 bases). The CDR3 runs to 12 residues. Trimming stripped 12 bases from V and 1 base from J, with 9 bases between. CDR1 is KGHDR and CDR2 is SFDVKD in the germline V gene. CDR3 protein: CADAGAKNIQYF. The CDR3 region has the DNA TGTGCCGATGCGGGGGCCAAAAACATTCAGTACTTC.

The CDR3 DNA is TGTGCCAGAAGCTTGTCCCGTTCTCACTCCTCTGGAAACACCATATATTTT. This codes for CARSLSRSHSSGNTIYF. The chain uses TRBV5-3 and TRBJ1-3, with D hard to call. TRBV5-3 is filed as an ORF, its function uncertain. CDR3 length: 17 residues. Deletions cut 1 base from V and 0 bases from J, with 14 bases between.

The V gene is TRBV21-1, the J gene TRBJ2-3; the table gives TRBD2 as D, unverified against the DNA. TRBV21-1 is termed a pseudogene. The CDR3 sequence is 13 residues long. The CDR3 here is CASRRTSTDTQYF. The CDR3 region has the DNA TGTGCCAGCAGGCGAACTAGCACAGATACGCAGTATTTT.

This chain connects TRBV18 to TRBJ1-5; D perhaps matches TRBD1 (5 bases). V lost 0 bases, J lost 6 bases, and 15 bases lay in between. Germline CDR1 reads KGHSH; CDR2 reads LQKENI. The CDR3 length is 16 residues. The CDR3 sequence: CASSPPFSGPGQPQHF. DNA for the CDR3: TGTGCCAGCTCACCACCGTTTTCAGGGCCTGGTCAGCCCCAGCATTTT.

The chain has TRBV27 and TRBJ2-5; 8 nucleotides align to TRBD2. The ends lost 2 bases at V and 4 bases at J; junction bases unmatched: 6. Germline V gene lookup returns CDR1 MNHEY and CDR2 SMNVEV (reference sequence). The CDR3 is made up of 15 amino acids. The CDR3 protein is CASSLGAGAGETQYF. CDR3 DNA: TGTGCCAGCAGTTTAGGAGCGGGGGCCGGAGAGACCCAGTACTTC.

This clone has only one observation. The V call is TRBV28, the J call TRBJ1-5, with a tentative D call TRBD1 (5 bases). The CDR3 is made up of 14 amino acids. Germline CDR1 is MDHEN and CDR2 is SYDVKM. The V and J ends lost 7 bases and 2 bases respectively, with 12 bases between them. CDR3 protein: CASTLWGGNQPQHF. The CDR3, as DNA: TGTGCCAGCACCCTATGGGGGGGCAATCAGCCCCAGCATTTT.

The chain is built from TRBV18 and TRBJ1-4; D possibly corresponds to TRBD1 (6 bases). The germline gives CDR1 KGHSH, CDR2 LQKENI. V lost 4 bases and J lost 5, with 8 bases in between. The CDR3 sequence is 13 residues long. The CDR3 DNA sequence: TGTGCCAGCTCACGGACAGAGAATGAAAAACTGTTTTTT. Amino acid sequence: CASSRTENEKLFF.

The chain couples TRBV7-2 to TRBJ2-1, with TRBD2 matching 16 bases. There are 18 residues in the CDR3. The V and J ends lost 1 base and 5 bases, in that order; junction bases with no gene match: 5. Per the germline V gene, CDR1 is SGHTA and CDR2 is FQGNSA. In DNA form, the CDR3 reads TGTGCCAGCAGCTTAGTCCCGGGACTAGCGGGGGGGCACAATGAGCAGTTCTTC. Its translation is CASSLVPGLAGGHNEQFF.

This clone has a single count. CDR3 in DNA: TGTGCCAGCAGCTTAGCTCCCAGGGAAGCTAACTATGGCTACACCTTC. Protein product: CASSLAPREANYGYTF. This rearrangement joins TRBV7-2 to TRBJ1-2; D perhaps matches TRBD1 (5 bases). This CDR3 contains 16 residues. Trimming left V 0 bases short and J 0 bases short, with 11 bases between. CDR1 is SGHTA and CDR2 is FQGNSA in the germline V gene.

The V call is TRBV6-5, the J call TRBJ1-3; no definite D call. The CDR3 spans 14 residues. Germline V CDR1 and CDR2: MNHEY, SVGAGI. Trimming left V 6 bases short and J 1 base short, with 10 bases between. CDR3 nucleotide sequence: TGTGCCAGCAGCCGTGCGGTGTCTGGAAACACCATATATTTT. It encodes CASSRAVSGNTIYF.

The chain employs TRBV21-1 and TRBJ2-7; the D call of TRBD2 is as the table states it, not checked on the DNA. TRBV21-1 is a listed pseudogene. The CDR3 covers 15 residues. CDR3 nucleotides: TGTGCCAGCAACGAGCGGAGAAGAGACTCCTACGAGCAGTACTTC. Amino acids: CASNERRRDSYEQYF.

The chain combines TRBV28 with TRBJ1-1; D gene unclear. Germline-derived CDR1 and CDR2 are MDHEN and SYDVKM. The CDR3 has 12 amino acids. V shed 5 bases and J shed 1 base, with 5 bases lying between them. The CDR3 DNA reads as TGTGCCAGCAGTCCGGGGAACACTGAAGCTTTCTTT. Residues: CASSPGNTEAFF. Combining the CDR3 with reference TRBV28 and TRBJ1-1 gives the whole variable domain DVKVTQSSRYLVKRTGEKVFLECVQDMDHENMFWYRQDPGLGLRLIYFSYDVKMKEKGDIPEGYSVSREKKERFSLILESASTNQTSMYLCASSPGNTEAFFGQGTRLTVV.

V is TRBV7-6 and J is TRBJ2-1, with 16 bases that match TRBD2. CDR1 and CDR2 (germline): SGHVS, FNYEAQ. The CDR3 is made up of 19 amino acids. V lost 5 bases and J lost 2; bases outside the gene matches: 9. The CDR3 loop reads CASSHRGTSGGAPYNEQFF. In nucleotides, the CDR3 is TGTGCCAGCAGCCATAGAGGGACTAGCGGGGGGGCTCCCTACAATGAGCAGTTCTTC. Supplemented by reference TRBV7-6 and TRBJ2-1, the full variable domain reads GAGVSQSPRYKVTKRGQDVALRCDPISGHVSLYWYRQALGQGPEFLTYFNYEAQQDKSGLPNDRFSAERPEGSISTLTIQRTEQRDSAMYRCASSHRGTSGGAPYNEQFFGPGTRLTVL.

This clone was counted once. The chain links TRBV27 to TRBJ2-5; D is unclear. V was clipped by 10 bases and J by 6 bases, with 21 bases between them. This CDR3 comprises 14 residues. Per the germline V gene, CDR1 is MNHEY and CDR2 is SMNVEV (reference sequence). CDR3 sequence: CATRAIPGIQTQYF. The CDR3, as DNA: TGTGCCACTCGCGCTATCCCAGGAATTCAGACCCAGTACTTC.

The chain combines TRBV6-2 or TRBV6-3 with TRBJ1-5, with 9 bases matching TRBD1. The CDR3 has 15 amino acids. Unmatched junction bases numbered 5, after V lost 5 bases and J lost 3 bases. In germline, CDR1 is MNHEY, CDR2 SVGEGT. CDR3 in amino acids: CASSPWTGDNQPQHF. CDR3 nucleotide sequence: TGTGCCAGCAGTCCCTGGACAGGGGACAATCAGCCCCAGCATTTT.

CDR3 loop: CASSIGTGGNQPQHF. CDR3 DNA: TGTGCCAGCAGTATCGGGACAGGGGGCAATCAGCCCCAGCATTTT. The V gene is TRBV27, the J gene TRBJ1-5, with 10 bases that match TRBD1. With V trimmed by 5 bases and J by 2 bases, 3 bases remained unmatched. This CDR3 comprises 15 residues. Germline CDR1 is MNHEY and CDR2 is SMNVEV (reference sequence).

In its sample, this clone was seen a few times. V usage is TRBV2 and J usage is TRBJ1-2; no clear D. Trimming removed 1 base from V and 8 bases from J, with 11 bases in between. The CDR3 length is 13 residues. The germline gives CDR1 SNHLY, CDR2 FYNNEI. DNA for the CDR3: TGTGCCAGCAGTGAAGTCGCTGCTAACGGCTACACCTTC. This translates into CASSEVAANGYTF.

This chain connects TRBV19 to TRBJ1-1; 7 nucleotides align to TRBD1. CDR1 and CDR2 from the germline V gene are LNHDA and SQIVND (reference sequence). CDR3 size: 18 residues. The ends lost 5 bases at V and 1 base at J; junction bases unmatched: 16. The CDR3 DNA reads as TGTGCCAGTAGTTCAGGGGGACGTTCGCGTTTGGGGAACACTGAAGCTTTCTTT. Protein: CASSSGGRSRLGNTEAFF.